These 6 T cell receptor beta chains share one sample of origin, sequenced in a study of CD8 T cells in Susac syndrome. RNA amounts of about 0.5 to 1 ug underwent reverse transcription with random hexamers. TCRdb called the immunoSEQ multiplex PCR reads again in MiXCR, with one record for every CDR3 protein. The sample holds about 240,000 distinct CDR3 sequences, almost 97% seen once. The sequenced sample was CD4+ T cells from PBMCs. The receptors stem from a human donor with Susac syndrome.

The chain is built from TRBV4-2 and TRBJ1-2; no reliable D call. V lost 1 base to trimming and J lost 7 bases, with 16 bases between them. This CDR3 region has 15 residues. Germline V gene data show CDR1 as LGHNA and CDR2 as YNFKEQ. CDR3: CASSQGRIQILGYTF. The CDR3 DNA reads as TGTGCCAGCAGCCAAGGCAGGATCCAAATTCTTGGCTACACCTTC.

The rearrangement uses TRBV5-6 and TRBJ1-1, with D perhaps TRBD1 (5 bases). V dropped 0 bases and J dropped 1 base, with 13 bases sitting between them. CDR1 SGHDT and CDR2 YYEEEE come from the germline V gene. This CDR3 spans 16 amino acids. CDR3 sequence reads: CASSLDFWGKNTEAFF. DNA for the CDR3: TGTGCCAGCAGCTTGGATTTTTGGGGGAAGAACACTGAAGCTTTCTTT.

This rearrangement joins TRBV28 to TRBJ2-7; D not certain. Germline loops: CDR1 MDHEN, CDR2 SYDVKM. The CDR3 is 14 residues long. Trimming stripped 3 bases from V and 3 bases from J, with 12 bases between. CDR3 nucleotide sequence: TGTGCCAGCAGTTTTCCCGGCATAGTCTACGAGCAGTACTTC. It translates to CASSFPGIVYEQYF.

This clonotype was seen only once. V gene TRBV18 combines with J gene TRBJ2-7, with D hard to call. The germline V gene encodes CDR1 KGHSH and CDR2 LQKENI. This CDR3 is built from 12 residues. Trimming took off 2 bases at V and 3 bases at J, with 5 bases between the two ends. As DNA, the CDR3 is TGTGCCAGCTCACCATTCGGCTACGAGCAGTACTTC. Its translation is CASSPFGYEQYF.

This sequence joins TRBV2 and TRBJ2-1; 7 positions match TRBD2. The germline V gene encodes CDR1 SNHLY and CDR2 FYNNEI. The J segment lost 7 bases and the V segment lost 4 bases, leaving 1 base of the junction unmatched. This CDR3 spans 12 amino acids. The DNA for the CDR3 is TGTGCCAGCAGTGCCGGGGGGAATGAGCAGTTCTTC. It codes for CASSAGGNEQFF.

The chain combines TRBV6-5 with TRBJ2-3; D is possibly TRBD1 or TRBD2 (5 bases each). This CDR3 has 14 residues. V lost 7 bases and J lost 6, with 17 bases in between. Germline V lookup: CDR1 MNHEY, CDR2 SVGAGI. CDR3 sequence: CASNPREKRDTQYF. CDR3 nucleotides: TGTGCCAGCAATCCCAGGGAAAAGCGGGATACGCAGTATTTT.